This TCR beta chain was captured by sequencing in a study of response to subunit inactivated influenza vaccine. General study results and limits: Each seasonal influenza vaccination recruits few new T cells, the authors suggested.

A single record per CDR3 protein comes from TCRdb applying MiXCR to the RT-PCR reads. The sample holds about 520,000 distinct CDR3 sequences; 25% are singletons and the top ten take approximately 2%. V was trimmed by 5 bases and J by 8 bases, leaving 14 bases between them. This CDR3 spans 13 amino acids. Germline V CDR1 and CDR2: SGHRS, YFSETQ. Regarding this clonotype: Its target is unknown.

The sequence derives from a man over 45 who received an inactivated influenza vaccine. The source was CD4+ T cells sorted from PBMCs, collected 5 days after vaccination. The chain employs TRBV5-1 and TRBJ2-1; D gene unclear. The CDR3 protein is CASSSGSRDEQFF. The CDR3 nucleotides read TGCGCCAGCAGTTCAGGTTCACGGGATGAGCAGTTCTTC.